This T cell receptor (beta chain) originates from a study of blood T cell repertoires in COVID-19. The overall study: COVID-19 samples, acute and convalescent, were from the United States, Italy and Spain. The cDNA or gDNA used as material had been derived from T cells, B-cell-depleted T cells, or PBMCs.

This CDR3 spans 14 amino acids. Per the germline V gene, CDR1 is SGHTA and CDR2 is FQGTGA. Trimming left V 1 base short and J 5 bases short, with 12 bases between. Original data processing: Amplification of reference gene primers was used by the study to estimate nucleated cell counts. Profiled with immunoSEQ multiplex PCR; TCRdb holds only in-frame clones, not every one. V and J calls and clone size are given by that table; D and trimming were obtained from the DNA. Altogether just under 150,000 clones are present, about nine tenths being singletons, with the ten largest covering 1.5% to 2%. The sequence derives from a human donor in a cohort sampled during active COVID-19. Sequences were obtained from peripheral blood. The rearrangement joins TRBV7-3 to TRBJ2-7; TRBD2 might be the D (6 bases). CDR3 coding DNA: TGTGCCAGCAGCTTAATCCCTAGCGAGGACGAGCAGTACTTC. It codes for CASSLIPSEDEQYF. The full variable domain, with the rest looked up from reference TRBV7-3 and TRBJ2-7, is GAGVSQTPSNKVTEKGKYVELRCDPISGHTALYWYRQSLGQGPEFLIYFQGTGAADDSGLPNDRFFAVRPEGSVSTLKIQRTERGDSAVYLCASSLIPSEDEQYFGPGTRLTVT.